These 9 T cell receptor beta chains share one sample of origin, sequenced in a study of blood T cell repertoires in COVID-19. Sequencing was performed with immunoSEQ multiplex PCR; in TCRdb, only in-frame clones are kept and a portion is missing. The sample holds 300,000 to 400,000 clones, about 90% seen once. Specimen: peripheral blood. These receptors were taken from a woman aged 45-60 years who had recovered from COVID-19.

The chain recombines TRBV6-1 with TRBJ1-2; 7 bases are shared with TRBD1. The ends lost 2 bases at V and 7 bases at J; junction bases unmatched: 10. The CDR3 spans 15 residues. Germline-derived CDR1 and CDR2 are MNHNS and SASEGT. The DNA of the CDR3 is TGTGCCAGCAGTGAAAGGAAGGGGGCGGTTCGTGGCTACACCTTC. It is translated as CASSERKGAVRGYTF.

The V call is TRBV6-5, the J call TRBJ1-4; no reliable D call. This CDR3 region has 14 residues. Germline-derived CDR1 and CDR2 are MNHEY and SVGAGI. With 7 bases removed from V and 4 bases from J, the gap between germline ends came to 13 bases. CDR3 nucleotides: TGTGCCAGCATGCCGGGAGGAGGTAATGAAAAACTGTTTTTT. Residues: CASMPGGGNEKLFF.

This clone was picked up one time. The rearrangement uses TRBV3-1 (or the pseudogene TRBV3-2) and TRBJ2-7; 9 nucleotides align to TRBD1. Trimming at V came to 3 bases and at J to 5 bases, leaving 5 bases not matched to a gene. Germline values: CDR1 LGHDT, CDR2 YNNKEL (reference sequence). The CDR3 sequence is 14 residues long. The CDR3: CASSHTGQGNEQYF. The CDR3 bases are TGTGCCAGCAGCCACACGGGACAGGGTAACGAGCAGTACTTC.

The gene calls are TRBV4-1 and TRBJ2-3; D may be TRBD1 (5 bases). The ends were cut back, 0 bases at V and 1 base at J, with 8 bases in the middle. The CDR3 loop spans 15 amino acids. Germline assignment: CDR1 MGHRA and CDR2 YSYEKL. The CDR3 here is CASSQDGRGTDTQYF. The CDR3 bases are TGCGCCAGCAGCCAAGATGGCAGGGGCACAGATACGCAGTATTTT.

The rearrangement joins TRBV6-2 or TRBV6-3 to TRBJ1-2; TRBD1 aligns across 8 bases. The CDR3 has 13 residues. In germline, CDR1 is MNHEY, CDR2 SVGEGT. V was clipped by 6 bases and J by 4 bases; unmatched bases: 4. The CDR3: CASSPTGGYGYTF. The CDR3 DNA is TGTGCCAGCAGCCCAACAGGGGGCTATGGCTACACCTTC.

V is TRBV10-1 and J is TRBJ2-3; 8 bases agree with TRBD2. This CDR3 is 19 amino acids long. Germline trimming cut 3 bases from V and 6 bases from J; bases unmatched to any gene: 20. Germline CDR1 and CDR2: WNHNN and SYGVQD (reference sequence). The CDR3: CASSERSEGSGSLADTQYF. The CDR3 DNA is TGCGCCAGCAGTGAAAGGAGTGAGGGGAGCGGGAGTCTAGCGGATACGCAGTATTTT.

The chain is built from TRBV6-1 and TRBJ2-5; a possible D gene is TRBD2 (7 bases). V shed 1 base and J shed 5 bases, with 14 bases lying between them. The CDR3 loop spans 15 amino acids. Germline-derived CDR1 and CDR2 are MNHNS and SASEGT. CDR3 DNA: TGTGCCAGCAGTGAAGTTTGGGGGGGCGGGGAGACCCAGTACTTC. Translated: CASSEVWGGGETQYF.

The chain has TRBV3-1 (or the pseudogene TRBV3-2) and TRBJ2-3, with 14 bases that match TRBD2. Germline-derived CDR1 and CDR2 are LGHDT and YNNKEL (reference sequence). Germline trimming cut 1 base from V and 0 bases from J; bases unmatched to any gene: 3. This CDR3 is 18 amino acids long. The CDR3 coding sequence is TGTGCCAGCAGCCAAGGACTAGCGGGAGGGATTAGCACAGATACGCAGTATTTT. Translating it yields CASSQGLAGGISTDTQYF.

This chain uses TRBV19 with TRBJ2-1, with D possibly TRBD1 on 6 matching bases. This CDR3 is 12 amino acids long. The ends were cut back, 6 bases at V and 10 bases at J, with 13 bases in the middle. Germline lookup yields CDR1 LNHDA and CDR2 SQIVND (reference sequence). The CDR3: CASSATGIEQFF. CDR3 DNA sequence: TGTGCCAGTAGCGCAACAGGGATCGAGCAGTTCTTC.